The entry that follows covers one T cell receptor (beta chain) sequence. Its antigen is undetermined. V dropped 2 bases and J dropped 1 base, with 10 bases sitting between them. CDR1 is MNHEY and CDR2 is SVGEGT in the germline V gene. This CDR3 is built from 15 residues. TCRdb re-analysed the PCR reads in MiXCR, keeping a single row per CDR3 protein. The data contain tens of thousands of distinct CDR3 sequences, about a third of them singletons. The data are from a study of molecular identifiers for immune sequencing clone quantification. Whole-study context: Replicate experiments divided RNA from 20,000 or 100,000 naive CD8 cells into five parts and sequenced four.

Overall study results and limits: Identical TCR molecules can share a barcode, and this sharing could underestimate highly expanded clone sizes.

The rearrangement joins TRBV6-2 or TRBV6-3 to TRBJ2-3; weak D call: TRBD2 (6 bases). Sequencing was carried out using naive CD8+ T cells from blood, with Jurkat cell RNA spiked in. Subset denoted: FACS-sorted CD8+CD4-CCR7+CD45RA+ naive T cells. This sequence was found in a human donor in good health. Some libraries in this study had Jurkat cell RNA spiked in. In DNA, the CDR3 is TGTGCCAGCAGTTACCGGGACTTCGGCACAGATACGCAGTATTTT. This translates into CASSYRDFGTDTQYF.